The 32 T cell receptor beta chains in this list originate from one sample, sequenced in a study of T cell responses to AZD1222 COVID-19 vaccine. Sequenced by immunoSEQ multiplex PCR; TCRdb stores in-frame clones only, minus some. The table records around 53,000 clones, 75% to 90% of them present only once. The sequences come from peripheral blood, collected on day 0 of MenACWY control vaccination. These receptors originate from an adult in good health.

This chain links TRBV10-3 with TRBJ2-1, with 12 bases fitting TRBD2. J was trimmed by 8 bases and V by 0 bases; bases with no gene match: 5. Germline loops: CDR1 ENHRY, CDR2 SYGVKD. The CDR3 loop spans 16 amino acids. CDR3 sequence: CAISESGTSGSYEQFF. DNA of the CDR3: TGTGCCATCAGTGAGTCCGGGACTAGCGGGTCCTATGAGCAGTTCTTC.

This rearrangement joins TRBV6-2 or TRBV6-3 to TRBJ2-1, with 10 bases matching TRBD2. The CDR3 sequence is 16 residues long. Germline V gives CDR1 MNHEY, CDR2 SVGEGT. V lost 2 bases, J lost 8 bases, and 9 bases stayed unmatched. CDR3 DNA: TGTGCCAGCAGTTACCTAGCGGGAGAAGTGTACGATGAGCAGTTCTTC. Translation: CASSYLAGEVYDEQFF.

The V call is TRBV4-2, the J call TRBJ2-5, with 9 bases lining up with TRBD2. The CDR3 runs 16 residues. CDR1 LGHNA and CDR2 YNFKEQ come from the germline V gene. V lost 10 bases, J lost 2 bases, and 14 bases stayed unmatched. CDR3 bases: TGTGCCACGCGCAGGAGCGGTAGCGGGAGTCAAGAGACCCAGTACTTC. Translating gives CATRRSGSGSQETQYF.

The V and J genes are TRBV29-1 and TRBJ1-2, with a tentative D call TRBD1 (6 bases). The CDR3 spans 11 residues. Germline V gene data show CDR1 as SQVTM and CDR2 as ANQGSEA. V gave up 4 bases and J gave up 8 bases, with 11 bases separating them. CDR3 sequence: CSVGKGGGYTF. CDR3 bases: TGCAGCGTTGGGAAGGGGGGAGGCTACACCTTC.

The gene calls are TRBV21-1 and TRBJ2-7; the table's D call, TRBD1, was not checked against the DNA. TRBV21-1 is a pseudogene locus. The CDR3 length is 14 residues. In DNA, the CDR3 is TGTGCCCCCCGACGGACAGGGGGTGCCTACGAGCAGTACTTC. The encoded protein is CAPRRTGGAYEQYF.

J is TRBJ1-1 and V is TRBV9, with 8 bases that match TRBD1. The CDR3 is 15 amino acids. V dropped 4 bases and J dropped 1; count of bases not matched to a gene: 6. Germline lookup yields CDR1 SGDLS and CDR2 YYNGEE. The CDR3 DNA follows: TGTGCCAGCAGCCCAAGGACAGGGTGGAACACTGAAGCTTTCTTT. Its translation: CASSPRTGWNTEAFF.

The J gene is TRBJ1-6, the V gene TRBV30; D might be TRBD1 (5 bases). The CDR3 spans 13 residues. CDR1 and CDR2 from the germline V gene are GTSNPN and SVGIG (reference sequence). The ends were cut back, 5 bases at V and 8 bases at J, with 13 bases in the middle. CDR3 residues: CAWAGGRDSPLHF. The CDR3 nucleotides are TGTGCCTGGGCCGGGGGTCGTGATTCACCCCTCCACTTT.

The rearrangement links TRBV29-1 to TRBJ2-6, with D perhaps TRBD1 (6 bases). The CDR3 extends over 20 amino acids. Germline values: CDR1 SQVTM, CDR2 ANQGSEA. Trimming shortened V by 2 bases and J by 0 bases, and 23 bases separated the two germline ends. The CDR3 DNA reads TGCAGCGTTGAAAGTTTACCCGAGGACAGAATCGCCTCTGGGGCCAACGTCCTGACTTTC. As protein: CSVESLPEDRIASGANVLTF.

This rearrangement joins TRBV28 to TRBJ2-2, with D maybe TRBD2 (6 bases). CDR1 is MDHEN and CDR2 is SYDVKM in the germline V gene. The CDR3 is 14 amino acids. V lost 5 bases and J 3 bases, leaving 10 bases between the germline ends. In DNA, the CDR3 is TGTGCCAGCAGTCGGACTACATACACCGGGGAGCTGTTTTTT. It codes for CASSRTTYTGELFF.

J is TRBJ1-2 and V is TRBV4-3; weak D call: TRBD1 (6 bases). Per the germline V gene, CDR1 is LGHNA and CDR2 is YSLEER. V was cut by 3 bases and J by 5 bases, with 13 bases left in between. This CDR3 spans 14 amino acids. CDR3 in amino acids: CASSQSQGGYGYTF. The CDR3 region has the DNA TGCGCCAGCAGCCAGTCACAGGGCGGTTATGGCTACACCTTC.

V usage is TRBV5-4 and J usage is TRBJ2-2, with unresolved D. Germline assignment: CDR1 SGHNT and CDR2 YYREEE (reference sequence). V lost 4 bases and J lost 0, with 7 bases in between. CDR3 length: 14 amino acids. CDR3 sequence reads: CASSVVSNTGELFF. The CDR3 bases are TGTGCCAGCAGCGTCGTTTCGAACACCGGGGAGCTGTTTTTT.

This clone appeared once. This chain connects TRBV4-1 to TRBJ1-6, with 7 bases identical to TRBD1. The CDR3 contains 15 residues. The germline V gene encodes CDR1 MGHRA and CDR2 YSYEKL. V shed 0 bases, J shed 7 bases, and the junction held 3 bases outside the gene matches. CDR3 loop: CASSQEGGWNSPLHF. The CDR3, as DNA: TGCGCCAGCAGCCAAGAAGGGGGCTGGAATTCACCCCTCCACTTT.

The chain uses TRBV27 and TRBJ1-1, with 7 nucleotides matching TRBD1. CDR3 size: 17 residues. The germline V gene has CDR1 MNHEY and CDR2 SMNVEV (reference sequence). Trimming at V came to 3 bases and at J to 5 bases, leaving 15 bases not matched to a gene. DNA for the CDR3: TGTGCCAGCAGTTTCCGACGTCAACAGGGGTTATGGACTGAAGCTTTCTTT. Its protein is CASSFRRQQGLWTEAFF.

The chain carries TRBV7-2 and TRBJ2-7, with 7 bases identical to TRBD1. CDR1 and CDR2 from the germline V gene are SGHTA and FQGNSA. The CDR3 has 14 residues. The trim removed 5 bases at V and 3 bases at J, leaving 7 bases unmatched. The chain's CDR3 is CASSIPGQNYEQYF. DNA of the CDR3: TGTGCCAGCAGCATTCCGGGACAGAACTACGAGCAGTACTTC.

V usage is TRBV5-4 and J usage is TRBJ2-3; D unresolved. Germline lookup yields CDR1 SGHNT and CDR2 YYREEE (reference sequence). CDR3 length: 11 residues. V lost 3 bases and J lost 3, with 2 bases in between. Here the CDR3 reads CASSSTDTQYF. As DNA, the CDR3 is TGTGCCAGCAGCTCAACAGATACGCAGTATTTT.

V and J are TRBV6-2 or TRBV6-3 and TRBJ2-7, with D perhaps TRBD1 or TRBD2 (5 bases each). The germline V and J ends were trimmed by 0 bases and 12 bases, with 18 bases remaining between them. CDR3 length: 14 residues. Per the germline V gene, CDR1 is MNHEY and CDR2 is SVGEGT. DNA of the CDR3: TGTGCCAGCAGTTACTCGGGACCGTCTTATTTTAGGTACTTC. It is translated as CASSYSGPSYFRYF.

This chain connects TRBV5-6 to TRBJ2-7; 9 bases line up with TRBD1. The germline CDR1 and CDR2 sequences are SGHDT and YYEEEE. CDR3 length: 14 residues. With V trimmed by 2 bases and J by 7 bases, 7 bases remained unmatched. CDR3 sequence: CASSFDRGSREQYF. CDR3 in DNA: TGTGCCAGCAGCTTCGACAGGGGGAGCAGAGAGCAGTACTTC.

V and J are TRBV5-4 and TRBJ1-1; 8 nucleotides agree with TRBD1. There are 16 residues in the CDR3. The germline V gene has CDR1 SGHNT and CDR2 YYREEE (reference sequence). V gave up 9 bases and J gave up 0 bases; unmatched junction bases: 13. CDR3: CAISRQGAFVNTEAFF. CDR3 sequence (DNA): TGTGCCATTTCGAGGCAGGGGGCTTTCGTGAACACTGAAGCTTTCTTT.

The V and J genes are TRBV18 and TRBJ1-2; D possibly corresponds to TRBD1 (5 bases). CDR3 size: 16 residues. CDR1 and CDR2 (germline): KGHSH, LQKENI. Deletions cut 1 base from V and 0 bases from J, with 12 bases between. CDR3 protein: CASSPQGQPANYGYTF. The CDR3 nucleotides are TGTGCCAGCTCACCACAAGGACAACCAGCTAACTATGGCTACACCTTC.

The chain employs TRBV27 and TRBJ2-5; no definite D call. Trimming pared 0 bases from V and 5 bases from J, leaving 13 bases between. CDR1 and CDR2 from the germline V gene are MNHEY and SMNVEV (reference sequence). CDR3 size: 15 residues. CDR3 residues: CASSLSGPRSETQYF. In nucleotides, the CDR3 is TGTGCCAGCAGTTTATCCGGACCACGTAGCGAGACCCAGTACTTC.

The chain is built from TRBV7-2 and TRBJ2-2; tentatively, D is TRBD1 or TRBD2 (5 bases each). The V end lost 5 bases, the J end lost 1 base, and 8 bases lay between the germline ends. The germline V gene has CDR1 SGHTA and CDR2 FQGNSA. The CDR3 length is 14 residues. This CDR3 reads CASSPGGNTGELFF. Here the CDR3 DNA reads TGTGCCAGCAGCCCTGGGGGGAACACCGGGGAGCTGTTTTTT. Supplemented by reference TRBV7-2 and TRBJ2-2, the full variable domain reads GAGVSQSPSNKVTEKGKDVELRCDPISGHTALYWYRQSLGQGLEFLIYFQGNSAPDKSGLPSDRFSAERTGGSVSTLTIQRTQQEDSAVYLCASSPGGNTGELFFGEGSRLTVL.

The chain couples TRBV18 to TRBJ2-5; 8 nucleotides line up with TRBD2. This CDR3 has 13 residues. Per the germline V gene, CDR1 is KGHSH and CDR2 is LQKENI. J was trimmed by 5 bases and V by 3 bases; bases with no gene match: 2. CDR3 in amino acids: CASSPGLAETQYF. The CDR3 nucleotides are TGTGCCAGCTCACCTGGACTAGCTGAGACCCAGTACTTC.

The chain has TRBV19 and TRBJ1-2; D is unclear. Germline lookup yields CDR1 LNHDA and CDR2 SQIVND (reference sequence). Trimming pared 6 bases from V and 8 bases from J, leaving 13 bases between. There are 12 residues in the CDR3. CDR3 sequence reads: CASSHSGSGYTF. In DNA, the CDR3 is TGTGCCAGTAGCCATAGTGGGTCGGGCTACACCTTC.

Remarks on this clone: At the DNA level, this CDR3 is encoded by other sequences in the same sample as well. The chain recombines TRBV4-1 with TRBJ2-3, with 7 bases aligning to TRBD1. Germline-derived CDR1 and CDR2 are MGHRA and YSYEKL. This CDR3 is built from 15 residues. With V trimmed by 4 bases and J by 0 bases, 4 bases remained unmatched. The CDR3 DNA reads TGCGCCAGCAGCCTGGGACAGACAAGCACAGATACGCAGTATTTT. Translating it yields CASSLGQTSTDTQYF.

V is TRBV4-1 and J is TRBJ1-5; D gene ambiguous. The V end was cut by 0 bases, the J end by 2 bases, with 8 bases between. The CDR3 sequence is 15 residues long. CDR1 and CDR2 (germline): MGHRA, YSYEKL. The CDR3 coding sequence is TGCGCCAGCAGCCAAGAAGGGAGAGGCAATCAGCCCCAGCATTTT. Translated, it gives CASSQEGRGNQPQHF.

This chain uses TRBV7-8 with TRBJ2-7; 8 positions match TRBD2. J was trimmed by 4 bases and V by 4 bases; bases with no gene match: 12. The CDR3 extends over 16 amino acids. From germline, CDR1 is SGHVS and CDR2 FQNEAQ. The CDR3 DNA is TGTGCCAGCAGCTCTTCAACTAGCGGAATCCCTTACGAGCAGTACTTC. Protein sequence: CASSSSTSGIPYEQYF.

CDR3 nucleotides: TGCGCCAGCAGTCCGTTCCCCGGATACGAGCAGTACTTC. It specifies CASSPFPGYEQYF. The chain links TRBV5-1 to TRBJ2-7; D remains unclear. V was trimmed by 5 bases and J by 4 bases, leaving 13 bases between them. Germline-derived CDR1 and CDR2 are SGHRS and YFSETQ. This CDR3 has 13 residues.

The V call is TRBV7-9, the J call TRBJ2-1; D not certain. V was trimmed by 5 bases and J by 14 bases, leaving 13 bases between them. Germline loops: CDR1 SEHNR, CDR2 FQNEAQ (reference sequence). The CDR3 covers 11 residues. The DNA for the CDR3 is TGTGCCAGCAGCCAGGAAGGCCCTGAGTTCTTC. Translated, it gives CASSQEGPEFF.

This chain uses TRBV4-1 with TRBJ1-1, with unresolved D. This CDR3 region has 16 residues. Trimming took off 4 bases at V and 2 bases at J, with 17 bases between the two ends. CDR1 is MGHRA and CDR2 is YSYEKL in the germline V gene. CDR3 loop: CASSRRSEPYNTEAFF. CDR3 DNA: TGCGCCAGCAGCCGCCGATCGGAGCCATACAACACTGAAGCTTTCTTT.

The V call is TRBV4-3, the J call TRBJ2-1; D gene unclear. Germline lookup yields CDR1 LGHNA and CDR2 YSLEER. V was shortened by 0 bases and J by 5 bases, with 8 bases between the two germline ends. This CDR3 is built from 14 residues. CDR3 sequence reads: CASSQDRMNNEQFF. CDR3 DNA sequence: TGCGCCAGCAGCCAAGATCGCATGAACAATGAGCAGTTCTTC.

Here the CDR3 DNA reads TGCGCCAGCAGCTTGGCAGGGGTTGCTCAGCCCCAGCATTTT. It encodes CASSLAGVAQPQHF. The chain couples TRBV5-1 to TRBJ1-5, with D possibly being TRBD1 (6 bases). The CDR3 contains 14 residues. V was cut by 0 bases and J by 6 bases, with 10 bases left in between. In germline, CDR1 is SGHRS, CDR2 YFSETQ.

This sequence joins TRBV6-4 and TRBJ1-3; TRBD1 matches 8 bases. The CDR3 totals 18 residues. V shed 1 base, J shed 5 bases, and the junction held 13 bases outside the gene matches. Germline V gene data show CDR1 as MRHNA and CDR2 as SNTAGT. The CDR3 spells CASSDFWTGLSSRNTIYF. The CDR3 region has the DNA TGTGCCAGCAGTGACTTCTGGACAGGGCTTAGTAGCCGAAACACCATATATTTT.